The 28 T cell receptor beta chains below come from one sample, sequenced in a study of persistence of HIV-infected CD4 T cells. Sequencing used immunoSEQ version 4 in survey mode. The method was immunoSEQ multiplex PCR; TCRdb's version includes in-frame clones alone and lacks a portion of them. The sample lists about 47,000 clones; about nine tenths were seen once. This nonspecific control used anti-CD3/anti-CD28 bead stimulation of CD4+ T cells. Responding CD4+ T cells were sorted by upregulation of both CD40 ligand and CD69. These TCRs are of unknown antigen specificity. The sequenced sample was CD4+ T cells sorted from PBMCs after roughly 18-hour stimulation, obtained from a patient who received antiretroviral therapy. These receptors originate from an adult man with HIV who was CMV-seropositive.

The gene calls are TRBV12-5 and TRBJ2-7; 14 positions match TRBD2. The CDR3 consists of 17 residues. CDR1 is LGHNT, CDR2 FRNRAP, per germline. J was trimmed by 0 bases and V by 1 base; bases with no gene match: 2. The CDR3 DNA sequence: TGTGCTAGTGGTTTGGCCGGGACTAGCGGGGGCTCCTACGAGCAGTACTTC. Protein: CASGLAGTSGGSYEQYF.

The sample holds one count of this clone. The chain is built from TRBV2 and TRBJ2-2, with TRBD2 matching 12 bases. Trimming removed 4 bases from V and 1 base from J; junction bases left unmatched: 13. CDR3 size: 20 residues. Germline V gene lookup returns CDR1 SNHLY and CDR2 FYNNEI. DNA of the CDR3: TGTGCCAGCAGTGGGCCTGGGGAGACTAGCGGGGGCCAGAACACCGGGGAGCTGTTTTTT. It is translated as CASSGPGETSGGQNTGELFF. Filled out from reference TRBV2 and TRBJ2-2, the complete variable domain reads EPEVTQTPSHQVTQMGQEVILRCVPISNHLYFYWYRQILGQKVEFLVSFYNNEISEKSEIFDDQFSVERPDGSNFTLKIRSTKLEDSAMYFCASSGPGETSGGQNTGELFFGEGSRLTVL.

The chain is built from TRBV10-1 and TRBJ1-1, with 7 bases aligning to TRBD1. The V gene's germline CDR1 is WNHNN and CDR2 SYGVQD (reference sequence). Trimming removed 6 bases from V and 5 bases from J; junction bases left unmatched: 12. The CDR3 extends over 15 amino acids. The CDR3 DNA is TGCGCCAGCAGCCCAGGGCAGGGGGTGATAACTGAAGCTTTCTTT. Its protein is CASSPGQGVITEAFF.

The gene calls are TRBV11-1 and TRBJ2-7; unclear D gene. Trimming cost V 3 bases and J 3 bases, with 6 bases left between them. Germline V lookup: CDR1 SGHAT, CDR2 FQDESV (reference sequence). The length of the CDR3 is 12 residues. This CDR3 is CASSFAGYEQYF. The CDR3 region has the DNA TGTGCCAGCAGCTTCGCCGGCTACGAGCAGTACTTC.

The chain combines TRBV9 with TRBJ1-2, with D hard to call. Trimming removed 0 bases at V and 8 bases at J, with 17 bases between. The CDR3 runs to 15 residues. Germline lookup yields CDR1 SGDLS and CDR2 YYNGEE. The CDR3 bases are TGTGCCAGCAGCGTAGCTTCGCGGGGATATGAAGGCTACACCTTC. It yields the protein CASSVASRGYEGYTF.

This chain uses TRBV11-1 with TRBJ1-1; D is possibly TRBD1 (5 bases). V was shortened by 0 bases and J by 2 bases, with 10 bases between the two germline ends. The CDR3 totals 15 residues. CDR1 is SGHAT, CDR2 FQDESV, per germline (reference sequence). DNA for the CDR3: TGTGCCAGCAGCTTAGCGGGACGTAAAAACACTGAAGCTTTCTTT. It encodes CASSLAGRKNTEAFF.

CDR3 DNA sequence: TGTGCCAGCAGTTCAAGAATACGTGATGGCTACACCTTC. Its translation is CASSSRIRDGYTF. V is TRBV28 and J is TRBJ1-2; D unresolved. V shed 4 bases and J shed 6 bases, with 12 bases lying between them. CDR1 MDHEN and CDR2 SYDVKM come from the germline V gene. The CDR3 length is 13 residues.

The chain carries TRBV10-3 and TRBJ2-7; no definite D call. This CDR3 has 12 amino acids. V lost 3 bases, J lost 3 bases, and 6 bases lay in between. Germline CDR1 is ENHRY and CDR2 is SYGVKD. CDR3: CAISEVVYEQYF. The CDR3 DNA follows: TGTGCCATCAGTGAAGTAGTCTACGAGCAGTACTTC.

CDR3 protein: CASSFDNYEQYF. DNA for the CDR3: TGCGCCAGCAGCTTTGACAACTACGAGCAGTACTTC. The chain recombines TRBV5-1 with TRBJ2-7; D gene ambiguous. Trimming took off 2 bases at V and 3 bases at J, with 6 bases between the two ends. The CDR3 has 12 residues. Per germline, CDR1 SGHRS and CDR2 YFSETQ. The full variable domain, its missing parts supplied by reference TRBV5-1 and TRBJ2-7, is KAGVTQTPRYLIKTRGQQVTLSCSPISGHRSVSWYQQTPGQGLQFLFEYFSETQRNKGNFPGRFSGRQFSNSRSEMNVSTLELGDSALYLCASSFDNYEQYFGPGTRLTVT.

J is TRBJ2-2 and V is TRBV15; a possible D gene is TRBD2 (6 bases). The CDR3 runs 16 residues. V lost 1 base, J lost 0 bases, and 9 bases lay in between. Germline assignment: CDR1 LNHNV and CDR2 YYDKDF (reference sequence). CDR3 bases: TGTGCCACCAGCAGAGCGGCGGGGACGAACACCGGGGAGCTGTTTTTT. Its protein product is CATSRAAGTNTGELFF.

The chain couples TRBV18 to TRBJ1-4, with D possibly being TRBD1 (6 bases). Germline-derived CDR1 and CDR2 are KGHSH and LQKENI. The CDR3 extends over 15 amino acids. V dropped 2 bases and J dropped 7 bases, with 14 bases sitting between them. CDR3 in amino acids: CASSPGRGVGEKLFF. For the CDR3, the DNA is TGTGCCAGCTCACCAGGCAGGGGAGTTGGTGAAAAACTGTTTTTT.

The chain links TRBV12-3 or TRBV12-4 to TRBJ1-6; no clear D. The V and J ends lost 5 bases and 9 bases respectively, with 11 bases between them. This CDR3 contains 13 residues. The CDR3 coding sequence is TGTGCCAGCAGTCCGGGGTGGACTTCACCCCTCCACTTT. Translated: CASSPGWTSPLHF.

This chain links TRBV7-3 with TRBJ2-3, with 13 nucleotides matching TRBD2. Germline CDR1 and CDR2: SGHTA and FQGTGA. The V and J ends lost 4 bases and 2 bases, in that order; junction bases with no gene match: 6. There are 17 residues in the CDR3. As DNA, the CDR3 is TGTGCCAGCAGCTCCAGACTAGCGGGGGGACTCACAGATACGCAGTATTTT. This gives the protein CASSSRLAGGLTDTQYF.

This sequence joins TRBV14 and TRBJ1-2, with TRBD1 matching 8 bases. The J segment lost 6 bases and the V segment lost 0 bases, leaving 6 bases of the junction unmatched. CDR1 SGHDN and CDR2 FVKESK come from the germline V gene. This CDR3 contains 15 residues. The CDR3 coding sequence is TGTGCCAGCAGCCAAGACGGGACAGGCAGGGATGGCTACACCTTC. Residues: CASSQDGTGRDGYTF.

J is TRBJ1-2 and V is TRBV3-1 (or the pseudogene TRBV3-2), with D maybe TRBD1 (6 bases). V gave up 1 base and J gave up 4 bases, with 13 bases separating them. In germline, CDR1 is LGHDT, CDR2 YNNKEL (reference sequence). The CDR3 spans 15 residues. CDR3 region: CASSQGGVGGYGYTF. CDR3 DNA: TGTGCCAGCAGCCAAGGAGGTGTAGGGGGCTATGGCTACACCTTC.

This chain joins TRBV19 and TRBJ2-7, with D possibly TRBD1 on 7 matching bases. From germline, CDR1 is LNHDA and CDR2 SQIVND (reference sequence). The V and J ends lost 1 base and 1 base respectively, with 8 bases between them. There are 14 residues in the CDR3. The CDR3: CASSIAGGSYEQYF. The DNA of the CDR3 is TGTGCCAGTAGTATAGCAGGGGGGTCCTACGAGCAGTACTTC.

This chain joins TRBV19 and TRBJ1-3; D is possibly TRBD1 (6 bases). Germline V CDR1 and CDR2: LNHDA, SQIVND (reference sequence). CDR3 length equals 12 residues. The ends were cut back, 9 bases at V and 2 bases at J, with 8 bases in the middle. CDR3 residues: CASGTPGNTIYF. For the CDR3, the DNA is TGTGCCAGCGGGACACCTGGAAACACCATATATTTT.

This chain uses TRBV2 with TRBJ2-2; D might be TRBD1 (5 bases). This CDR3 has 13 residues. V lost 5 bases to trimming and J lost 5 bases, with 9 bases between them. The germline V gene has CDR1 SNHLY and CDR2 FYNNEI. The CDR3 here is CASSNQGTGELFF. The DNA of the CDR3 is TGTGCCAGCAGTAATCAGGGTACCGGGGAGCTGTTTTTT. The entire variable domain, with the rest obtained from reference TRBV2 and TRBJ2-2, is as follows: EPEVTQTPSHQVTQMGQEVILRCVPISNHLYFYWYRQILGQKVEFLVSFYNNEISEKSEIFDDQFSVERPDGSNFTLKIRSTKLEDSAMYFCASSNQGTGELFFGEGSRLTVL.

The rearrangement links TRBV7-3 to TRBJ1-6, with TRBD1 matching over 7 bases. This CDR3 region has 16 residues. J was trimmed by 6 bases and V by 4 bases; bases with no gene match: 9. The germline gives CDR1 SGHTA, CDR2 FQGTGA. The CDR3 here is CASSSLGTGANSPLHF. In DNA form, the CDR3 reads TGTGCCAGCAGCTCCCTTGGCACAGGGGCTAATTCACCCCTCCACTTT.

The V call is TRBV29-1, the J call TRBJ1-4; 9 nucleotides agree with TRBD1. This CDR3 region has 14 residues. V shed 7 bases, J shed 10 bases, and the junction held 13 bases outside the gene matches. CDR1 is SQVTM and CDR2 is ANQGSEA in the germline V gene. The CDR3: CSASSGTGRGKLFF. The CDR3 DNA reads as TGCAGCGCCTCCTCCGGGACAGGGAGAGGAAAACTGTTTTTT. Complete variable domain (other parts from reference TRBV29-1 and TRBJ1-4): SAVISQKPSRDICQRGTSLTIQCQVDSQVTMMFWYRQQPGQSLTLIATANQGSEATYESGFVIDKFPISRPNLTFSTLTVSNMSPEDSSIYLCSASSGTGRGKLFFGSGTQLSVL.

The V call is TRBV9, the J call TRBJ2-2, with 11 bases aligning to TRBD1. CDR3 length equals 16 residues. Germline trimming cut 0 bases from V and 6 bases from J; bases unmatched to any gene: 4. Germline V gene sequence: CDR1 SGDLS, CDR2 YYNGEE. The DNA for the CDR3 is TGTGCCAGCAGCGTAGGGACAGGGGGCACCTCCGGGGAGCTGTTTTTT. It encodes CASSVGTGGTSGELFF.

In nucleotides, the CDR3 is TGTGCCAGCAGTGTCCGGACAGAGGACGGGGAGCTGTTTTTT. Translating gives CASSVRTEDGELFF. V and J are TRBV2 and TRBJ2-2, with D perhaps TRBD1 (6 bases). The V end was cut by 4 bases, the J end by 7 bases, with 13 bases between. This CDR3 is built from 14 residues. CDR1 and CDR2 (germline): SNHLY, FYNNEI. Looking up the rest from reference TRBV2 and TRBJ2-2 gives the full variable domain: EPEVTQTPSHQVTQMGQEVILRCVPISNHLYFYWYRQILGQKVEFLVSFYNNEISEKSEIFDDQFSVERPDGSNFTLKIRSTKLEDSAMYFCASSVRTEDGELFFGEGSRLTVL.

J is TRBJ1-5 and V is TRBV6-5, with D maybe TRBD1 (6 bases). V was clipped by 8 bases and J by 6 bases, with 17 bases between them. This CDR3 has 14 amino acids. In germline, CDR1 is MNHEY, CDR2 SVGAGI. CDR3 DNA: TGTGCCAGCTCCGCAGGGGATGTATTTCAGCCCCAGCATTTT. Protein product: CASSAGDVFQPQHF.

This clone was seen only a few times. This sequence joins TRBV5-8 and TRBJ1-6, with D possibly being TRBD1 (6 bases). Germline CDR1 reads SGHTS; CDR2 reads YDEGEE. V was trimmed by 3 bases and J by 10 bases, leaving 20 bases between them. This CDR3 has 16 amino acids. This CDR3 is CASSSGTRGLISPLHF. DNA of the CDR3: TGTGCCAGCAGCTCGGGAACCAGGGGCCTTATCTCACCCCTCCACTTT.

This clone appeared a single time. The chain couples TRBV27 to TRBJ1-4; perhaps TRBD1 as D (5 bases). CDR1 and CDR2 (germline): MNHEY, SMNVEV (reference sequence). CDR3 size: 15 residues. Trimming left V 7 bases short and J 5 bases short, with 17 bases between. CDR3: CASKDTGRLNEKLFF. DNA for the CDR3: TGTGCCAGCAAAGATACGGGACGGCTGAATGAAAAACTGTTTTTT.

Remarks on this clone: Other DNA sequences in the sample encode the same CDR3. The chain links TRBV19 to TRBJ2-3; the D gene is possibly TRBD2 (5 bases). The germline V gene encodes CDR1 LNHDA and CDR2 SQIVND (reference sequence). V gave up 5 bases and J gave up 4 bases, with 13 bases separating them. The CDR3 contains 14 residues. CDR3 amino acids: CASSLPEGADTQYF. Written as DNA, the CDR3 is TGTGCCAGTAGTCTCCCTGAGGGAGCAGATACGCAGTATTTT.

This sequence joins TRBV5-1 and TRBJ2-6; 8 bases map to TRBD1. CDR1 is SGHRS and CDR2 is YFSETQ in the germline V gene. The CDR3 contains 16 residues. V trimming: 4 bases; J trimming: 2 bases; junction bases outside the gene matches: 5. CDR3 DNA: TGCGCCAGCAGCGGAATACAGGGGGCTGGGGCCAACGTCCTGACTTTC. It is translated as CASSGIQGAGANVLTF.

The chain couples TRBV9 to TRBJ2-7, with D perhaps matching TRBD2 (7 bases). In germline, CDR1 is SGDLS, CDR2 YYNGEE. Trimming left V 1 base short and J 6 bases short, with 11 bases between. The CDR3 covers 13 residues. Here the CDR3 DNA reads TGTGCCAGCAGCGTAAAGGGGGGGAGCGAGCAGTACTTC. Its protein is CASSVKGGSEQYF.